This is a list of T cell receptor beta chains from one sample in a study of PD-1 blockade in classical Hodgkin lymphoma. Produced via immunoSEQ multiplex PCR; TCRdb's table is partial and in-frame only. The sample gives about 30,000 clones, almost 85% of which show up once; approximately 17% is in the top ten. The sample was peripheral blood mononuclear cells (PBMCs), taken before the fourth cycle of nivolumab. The source is a human donor with classical Hodgkin lymphoma. The CDR3 runs from the conserved cysteine through the conserved F or W. The D gene is left open where the match is weak. Not all rows give a size; the values are once, few, many and, for expanded clones, a class.

TRBJ2-1 | - | TRBD2 | 16 | TRBV4-3 | CASSQDGGGAYNEQFF | TGCGCCAGCAGCCAAGATGGCGGGGGGGCGTATAATGAGCAGTTCTTC
TRBJ1-6 | few | - | 15 | TRBV6-5 | CASTEVSPLYSPLHF | TGTGCCAGCACCGAAGTTTCCCCTTTATATTCACCCCTCCACTTT
TRBJ1-5 | - | - | 14 | TRBV10-3 | CAISESAVNQPQHF | TGTGCCATCAGTGAGTCGGCAGTAAATCAGCCCCAGCATTTT
TRBJ1-2 | - | - | 15 | TRBV5-4 | CASSPPVGTNYGYTF | TGTGCCAGCAGCCCCCCGGTTGGGACGAACTATGGCTACACCTTC
TRBJ1-4 | - | TRBD1 | 16 | TRBV9 | CASSTSTGVVGEKLFF | TGTGCCAGCAGCACCTCGACAGGGGTCGTGGGTGAAAAACTGTTTTTT
TRBJ2-1 | - | TRBD1 | 13 | TRBV28 | CASSRQGANEQFF | TGTGCCAGCTCAAGACAGGGGGCCAATGAGCAGTTCTTC
TRBJ2-7 | - | TRBD1 | 15 | TRBV27 | CASSSFDRGFSEQYF | TGTGCCAGCAGTTCCTTCGACAGGGGATTTTCCGAGCAGTACTTC
TRBJ2-7 | - | TRBD2 | 13 | TRBV27 | CASSLLAGYEQYF | TGTGCCAGCAGTCTCCTAGCGGGGTACGAGCAGTACTTC
TRBJ2-7 | - | - | 15 | TRBV7-2 | CASSRSRDSRGEQYF | TGTGCCAGCAGCAGAAGCCGGGACTCCCGTGGGGAGCAGTACTTC
TRBJ1-1 | - | - | 12 | TRBV5-6 | CASSLLPGEAFF | TGTGCCAGCAGTTTGCTACCTGGCGAAGCTTTCTTT
TRBJ1-2 | - | - | 15 | TRBV6-1 | CASRGGATGVYGYTF | TGTGCCAGCAGGGGGGGAGCAACTGGGGTTTATGGCTACACCTTC
TRBJ1-4 | - | - | 14 | TRBV19 | CASSIRASNEKLFF | TGTGCCAGTAGTATCCGGGCCTCTAATGAAAAACTGTTTTTT
TRBJ2-5 | - | - | 16 | TRBV13 | CASSLWDGSSQETQYF | TGTGCCAGCAGCCTATGGGACGGTTCTAGCCAAGAGACCCAGTACTTC
TRBJ2-5 | - | - | 14 | TRBV5-1 | CASSRRGNGETQYF | TGCGCCAGCAGCCGCAGGGGTAATGGAGAGACCCAGTACTTC
TRBJ2-3 | - | - | 13 | TRBV6-1 | CASSPTGADTQYF | TGTGCCAGCTCCCCTACTGGGGCAGATACGCAGTATTTT
TRBJ1-5 | - | - | 15 | TRBV6-5 | CASSRDGYSNQPQHF | TGTGCCAGCAGCCGTGACGGCTATAGCAATCAGCCCCAGCATTTT
TRBJ2-3 | - | - | 11 | TRBV7-2 | CASSFRHDRYF | TGTGCCAGCAGCTTCCGCCATGATCGGTATTTT
TRBJ2-7 | - | - | 13 | TRBV6-1 | CASSEAGSYEQYF | TGTGCCAGCAGTGAAGCAGGGTCCTACGAGCAGTACTTC
TRBJ1-1 | - | - | 15 | TRBV2 | CASSHPGRLGTEAFF | TGTGCCAGCAGTCATCCCGGAAGGCTCGGGACTGAAGCTTTCTTT
TRBJ1-6 | - | - | 13 | TRBV6-5 | CASGREPNSPLHF | TGTGCCAGCGGCCGGGAGCCTAATTCACCCCTCCACTTT
TRBJ2-3 | few | TRBD2 | 14 | TRBV6-5 | CASRTSGVTDTQYF | TGTGCCAGCAGAACTAGCGGGGTCACAGATACGCAGTATTTT
TRBJ1-1 | - | - | 14 | TRBV7-3 | CASSQTGPNTEAFF | TGTGCCAGCAGCCAGACAGGTCCTAACACTGAAGCTTTCTTT
TRBJ2-6 | - | - | 16 | TRBV7-9 | CASSAPTDSGANVLTF | TGTGCCAGCAGCGCCCCTACAGACTCTGGGGCCAACGTCCTGACTTTC
TRBJ1-3 | - | - | 17 | TRBV7-6 | CASSLGAGSNSGNTIYF | TGTGCCAGCAGCTTGGGGGCAGGCAGTAACTCTGGAAACACCATATATTTT
TRBJ2-7 | - | - | 13 | TRBV6-1 | CASTWDSGYEQYF | TGTGCCAGCACCTGGGACAGCGGGTACGAGCAGTACTTC
TRBJ1-6 | - | TRBD1 | 17 | TRBV18 | CASSLRDRGQPYSPLHF | TGTGCCAGCTCGCTCCGGGACAGGGGCCAACCATACTCACCCCTCCACTTT
TRBJ2-2 | - | - | 16 | TRBV7-2 | CASSNGVFRNTGELFF | TGTGCCAGCAGCAACGGCGTCTTCAGGAACACCGGGGAGCTGTTTTTT
TRBJ2-3 | - | - | 13 | TRBV4-1 | CASSPRGVDTQYF | TGCGCCAGCAGCCCCCGAGGAGTAGATACGCAGTATTTT
TRBJ1-6 | few | - | 14 | TRBV6-1 | CASSPRSYNSPLHF | TGTGCCAGCAGTCCTCGCTCCTATAATTCACCCCTCCACTTT
TRBJ1-4 | - | - | 14 | TRBV5-6 | CASSLQAIPEKLFF | TGTGCCAGCAGTCTACAGGCGATCCCGGAAAAACTGTTTTTT